This T cell receptor beta chain stems from a study of shared clonotypes between healthy human individuals. The CDR3 runs 17 residues. The J segment lost 2 bases and the V segment lost 3 bases, leaving 11 bases of the junction unmatched. CDR1 is SGDLS and CDR2 is YYNGEE in the germline V gene. Naive-designated CD8 cells lacked CD45RO, were positively enriched for CCR7, and omitted terminally differentiated effector memory CD45RA+ cells. Using immunoSEQ multiplex PCR, the repertoire was profiled, and TCRdb retains in-frame clones only, with some absent. The sample has roughly 810,000 clones; roughly 96% are singletons.

The sequenced sample consisted of naive CD8+ T cells sorted from blood. This TCR was sampled from a man aged 25 to 45 in good health. The J gene is TRBJ2-5, the V gene TRBV9; 9 bases are a match to TRBD1. CDR3 DNA sequence: TGTGCCAGCAGCGCACCGGGACAGGGAAAAAGTCAAGAGACCCAGTACTTC. Its translation: CASSAPGQGKSQETQYF. The full variable domain, its missing parts supplied by reference TRBV9 and TRBJ2-5, is DSGVTQTPKHLITATGQRVTLRCSPRSGDLSVYWYQQSLDQGLQFLIQYYNGEERAKGNILERFSAQQFPDLHSELNLSSLELGDSALYFCASSAPGQGKSQETQYFGPGTRLLVL.